The 20 T cell receptor beta chains listed next were all sequenced from one sample in a study of siplizumab effects on memory and regulatory T cells. Clones were sequenced by immunoSEQ multiplex PCR, and TCRdb holds only the in-frame ones, with some missing. The sample has 100,000 or so clones; under 95% are singletons. Sequenced input: Tregs sorted from blood. Receptors were obtained from a human donor in good health.

The chain joins TRBV27 to TRBJ1-4; no firm D call. The V gene's germline CDR1 is MNHEY and CDR2 SMNVEV (reference sequence). CDR3 size: 13 residues. The germline V and J ends were trimmed by 3 bases and 8 bases, with 10 bases remaining between them. The CDR3: CASSFSVVEKLFF. CDR3 nucleotides: TGTGCCAGCAGTTTTTCCGTCGTGGAAAAACTGTTTTTT.

This chain connects TRBV5-6 to TRBJ1-6; TRBD1 might be the D (5 bases). This CDR3 contains 14 residues. Germline lookup yields CDR1 SGHDT and CDR2 YYEEEE. Trimming took 4 bases from V and 12 from J, leaving 17 bases between them. This CDR3 reads CASSPVGGGGPLHF. The CDR3 bases are TGTGCCAGCAGCCCAGTGGGCGGCGGGGGACCCCTCCACTTT.

The chain recombines TRBV2 with TRBJ2-7; D might be TRBD1 (6 bases). The germline V gene has CDR1 SNHLY and CDR2 FYNNEI. The CDR3 length is 14 residues. V was shortened by 2 bases and J by 4 bases, with 12 bases between the two germline ends. CDR3 loop: CASSEPGQGYEQYF. In nucleotides, the CDR3 is TGTGCCAGCAGTGAACCGGGGCAGGGGTACGAGCAGTACTTC.

The chain carries TRBV28 and TRBJ2-3; D is ambiguous. In germline, CDR1 is MDHEN, CDR2 SYDVKM. Deletions cut 3 bases from V and 5 bases from J, with 3 bases between. The CDR3 is 11 amino acids. The DNA of the CDR3 is TGTGCCAGCAGTTTTAGAGATACGCAGTATTTT. Translated: CASSFRDTQYF.

This chain joins TRBV19 and TRBJ2-5; no definite D call. In germline, CDR1 is LNHDA, CDR2 SQIVND (reference sequence). Trimming left V 3 bases short and J 5 bases short, with 10 bases between. The CDR3 has 13 amino acids. The CDR3, as DNA: TGTGCCAGTAGTATCACCACGTCGGAGACCCAGTACTTC. Protein product: CASSITTSETQYF.

Only one count was recorded for this clone. The chain couples TRBV19 to TRBJ2-1; TRBD2 aligns across 10 bases. Germline CDR1 LNHDA, CDR2 SQIVND (reference sequence). Losses at the gene ends were 6 bases for V and 4 bases for J; bases not matched to a gene: 6. The CDR3 totals 15 residues. CDR3 nucleotides: TGTGCCAGTAGATTAGCGGGAGGAACATACAATGAGCAGTTCTTC. Residues: CASRLAGGTYNEQFF.

The CDR3, as DNA: TGTGCCAGCAGCAGATCCGGGATCCCAGGGGGTGAGCAGTTCTTC. Protein: CASSRSGIPGGEQFF. This rearrangement joins TRBV7-3 to TRBJ2-1, with 7 positions matching TRBD1. The J segment lost 9 bases and the V segment lost 5 bases, leaving 13 bases of the junction unmatched. There are 15 residues in the CDR3. CDR1 and CDR2 from the germline V gene are SGHTA and FQGTGA.

CDR3 coding DNA: TGTGCCAGCAGCAAAGCCACAGGGATCAAATCCGAGCAGTACTTC. This sequence encodes CASSKATGIKSEQYF. The V gene is TRBV21-1, the J gene TRBJ2-7; the D call in the table, TRBD1, was not verified against the DNA. TRBV21-1 is a pseudogene locus. This CDR3 region has 15 residues.

The chain employs TRBV4-1 and TRBJ1-2, with a tentative D call TRBD1 (5 bases). The CDR3 covers 17 residues. Trimming removed 4 bases from V and 6 bases from J, with 24 bases in between. Germline V gene sequence: CDR1 MGHRA, CDR2 YSYEKL. As DNA, the CDR3 is TGCGCCAGCAGCCTTGACGATAGGGACGGAAGAAAGCATGGCTACACCTTC. Residues: CASSLDDRDGRKHGYTF.

The chain joins TRBV5-1 to TRBJ1-1; TRBD1 agrees at 7 bases. J was trimmed by 2 bases and V by 2 bases; bases with no gene match: 9. The CDR3 length is 16 residues. Germline CDR1 and CDR2: SGHRS and YFSETQ. CDR3 sequence: CASSFGTVTFNTEAFF. For the CDR3, the DNA is TGCGCCAGCAGCTTCGGGACAGTAACATTTAACACTGAAGCTTTCTTT.

J is TRBJ2-2 and V is TRBV7-6; D is perhaps TRBD1 or TRBD2 (6 bases each). From germline, CDR1 is SGHVS and CDR2 FNYEAQ. V lost 2 bases and J lost 7, with 20 bases in between. The CDR3 sequence is 17 residues long. The CDR3 sequence is CASSLSPTRGGNGELFF. In DNA, the CDR3 is TGTGCCAGCAGCTTATCGCCAACAAGAGGGGGGAACGGGGAGCTGTTTTTT.

The rearrangement links TRBV6-6 to TRBJ2-7; 8 positions match TRBD1. Trimming at V came to 6 bases and at J to 5 bases, leaving 9 bases not matched to a gene. CDR1 MNHNY and CDR2 SVGAGI come from the germline V gene (reference sequence). The CDR3 is 14 amino acids. The CDR3 region is CASSVRQGQNEQYF. The CDR3 bases are TGTGCCAGCAGCGTGCGACAGGGGCAGAACGAGCAGTACTTC.

The chain employs TRBV25-1 and TRBJ2-2; 12 bases line up with TRBD2. Trimming took 6 bases from V and 7 from J; bases not matched to a gene: 6. This CDR3 contains 15 residues. Germline V gene data show CDR1 as MGHDK and CDR2 as SYGVNS. The CDR3 loop reads CASSRLAGVDGELFF. The CDR3 DNA reads as TGTGCCAGCAGCAGACTAGCGGGAGTAGACGGGGAGCTGTTTTTT.

The CDR3 bases are TGTGCCAGCAGCTTACAGGGGGCAGTAGGAGCTTTCTTT. It specifies CASSLQGAVGAFF. The V and J genes are TRBV11-2 and TRBJ1-1, with 8 bases that match TRBD1. The CDR3 consists of 13 residues. Germline V CDR1 and CDR2: SGHAT, FQNNGV. The J segment lost 10 bases and the V segment lost 2 bases, leaving 6 bases of the junction unmatched.

The CDR3 coding sequence is TGCGCCAGCAGCTTGGCGGATGGGCTCGTGCAGTACTTC. This codes for CASSLADGLVQYF. The V and J genes are TRBV5-1 and TRBJ2-7; D not certain. The CDR3 runs 13 residues. Germline CDR1 SGHRS, CDR2 YFSETQ. Trimming took 0 bases from V and 9 from J, leaving 13 bases between them.

J is TRBJ2-5 and V is TRBV5-1; 12 bases align to TRBD1. Germline assignment: CDR1 SGHRS and CDR2 YFSETQ. The CDR3 spans 16 residues. The V and J ends lost 4 bases and 5 bases, in that order; junction bases with no gene match: 9. For the CDR3, the DNA is TGCGCCAGCAGCCCGGGACAGGGGGCGTTTGGCGAGACCCAGTACTTC. This sequence encodes CASSPGQGAFGETQYF.

This chain joins TRBV28 and TRBJ2-2; D remains unclear. CDR1 and CDR2 from the germline V gene are MDHEN and SYDVKM. The ends were cut back, 3 bases at V and 1 base at J, with 3 bases in the middle. The CDR3 runs 13 residues. This chain's CDR3 is CASSFWNTGELFF. In DNA, the CDR3 is TGTGCCAGCAGTTTTTGGAACACCGGGGAGCTGTTTTTT.

V is TRBV11-2 and J is TRBJ2-7; either TRBD1 or TRBD2 may supply D (6 bases each). V dropped 0 bases and J dropped 3 bases, with 15 bases sitting between them. The CDR3 length is 16 residues. The germline gives CDR1 SGHAT, CDR2 FQNNGV. The CDR3 sequence is CASSLDHRGANYEQYF. CDR3 DNA: TGTGCCAGCAGCTTAGATCATAGGGGGGCTAACTACGAGCAGTACTTC.

V usage is TRBV19 and J usage is TRBJ2-3; D is ambiguous. The V and J ends lost 1 base and 2 bases respectively, with 10 bases between them. Germline V CDR1 and CDR2: LNHDA, SQIVND (reference sequence). This CDR3 region has 15 residues. The CDR3 DNA sequence: TGTGCCAGTAGTATAGGATGGCAGCTCACAGATACGCAGTATTTT. Amino acids: CASSIGWQLTDTQYF.

This chain links TRBV4-1 with TRBJ2-3, with D uncertain. The V gene lost 0 bases and the J gene lost 2 bases, with 9 bases spanning the gap. The CDR3 totals 15 residues. CDR1 MGHRA and CDR2 YSYEKL come from the germline V gene. Here the CDR3 reads CASSQDPATTDTQYF. The CDR3 nucleotides read TGCGCCAGCAGCCAAGATCCCGCTACCACAGATACGCAGTATTTT.